What follows is one T cell receptor (beta chain) and its context. As yet, its antigen is unknown. This CDR3 comprises 14 residues. CDR1 and CDR2 (germline): LNHDA, SQIVND (reference sequence). With 0 bases removed from V and 2 bases from J, the gap between germline ends came to 7 bases. Sample time point: baseline pretreatment blood. This sample's treatment: 15 Gy SBRT to primary tumor, nephrectomy 4 weeks later. The data stem from a study of radiation and T cells in renal cell carcinoma. On the study more broadly: Nephrectomy followed 15 Gy stereotactic body radiation by 4 weeks.

Assay used: immunoSEQ multiplex PCR; TCRdb lists only in-frame clones, some missing. The sample holds more than 75,000 clones; 82% are singletons and the top ten take 5% to 6.5%. Study outcomes and limitations: In blood, top tumor clones expanded by 2 weeks, shrinking by 4.

The receptor was isolated from a man in his fifties or sixties with renal cell carcinoma. The rearrangement joins TRBV19 to TRBJ1-1; perhaps TRBD1 as D (5 bases). The source was blood, collected from a patient whose treatment included radiotherapy and nephrectomy. CDR3 sequence reads: CASSIERGNTEAFF. The DNA for the CDR3 is TGTGCCAGTAGTATAGAGAGGGGAAACACTGAAGCTTTCTTT.